This T cell receptor (beta chain) was sequenced during a study of regulatory T cells in long-lasting Graves disease. Study summary: Patients with new Graves' disease had used antithyroid drugs below 3 months.

Study-wide results and limits: With persistent disease, TRBV28, TRBJ1-2 and TRBJ2-5 were the favored segments.

This clonotype has only a few counts. Its antigen is unknown. Per the germline V gene, CDR1 is SGHNT and CDR2 is YENEEA. With 5 bases removed from V and 2 bases from J, the gap between germline ends came to 14 bases. The CDR3 sequence is 15 residues long. Time point defined: newly diagnosed GD, antithyroid drugs for less than 3 months. RNA from PBMCs was the source of the TCR library. Recruitment took place at an endocrinology department in Xi'an, China. Peripheral blood, around 9 milliliters of it, was drawn into EDTA tubes. Libraries of TCR beta came from iRepertoire HTBI primers plus Arm-PCR of CDR3 regions. TCRdb re-derived calls from the multiplex PCR reads in MiXCR, one entry per CDR3 protein. The repertoire holds around 330,000 distinct CDR3 sequences, with 18% as singletons.

The rearrangement uses TRBV11-3 and TRBJ2-3; D is possibly TRBD1 or TRBD2 (5 bases each). Here the sequenced sample was peripheral blood mononuclear cells (PBMCs), taken at new diagnosis, from a patient treated with antithyroid drugs. This receptor was identified in a female donor with Graves disease. The CDR3 spells CASSQRGAYTDTQYF. The DNA for the CDR3 is TGTGCCAGCAGCCAACGAGGGGCCTACACAGATACGCAGTATTTT.